This T cell receptor (beta chain) was found in a study of beta chain features in type 1 diabetes. Study results and limitations: TCRB CDR3s were moderately but significantly shorter in Type 1 diabetes patients in all four CD4+ subsets. Junctions at VDJ sites from type 1 diabetes patients had fewer insertions and more deletions.

One heparinised blood draw, averaging approximately 0.11 L, came from each donor. Cells sorted by CD45RO/CCR7/CD25/CD127/CD95/CD27 comprised CD4+ naive, central memory, regulatory and stem cell-like memory cells. V gave up 1 base and J gave up 14 bases, with 12 bases separating them. The V gene's germline CDR1 is SNHLY and CDR2 FYNNEI. The length of the CDR3 is 12 residues. Expressed TCRB transcripts were sequenced after all isolated RNA was converted to cDNA. Around 3.7 million reads was the average for naive, central memory and regulatory T cell samples. The protocol was immunoSEQ multiplex PCR, while the TCRdb copy is restricted to in-frame clones and leaves out a portion. The repertoire consists of a few hundred thousand clones, with approximately 25% occurring once and the leading ten covering roughly 0.011%. This clone was seen a few times. Its specificity is unknown.

This receptor was identified in a woman aged 25 to 39 with type 1 diabetes. Specimen: naive CD4+ T cells from blood. The rearrangement links TRBV2 to TRBJ2-1; no clear D. The CDR3 loop is CASSEEQIPKFF. The CDR3 DNA reads TGTGCCAGCAGTGAAGAACAGATACCTAAGTTCTTC.